This TCR beta chain is drawn from a study of OX40 agonist ivuxolimab in advanced cancers. In the study overall: The group had a mean age of 60 years, ranged from about 20 to 85, and was around 86% male. Three patients had partial responses: one hepatocellular carcinoma, two cutaneous melanoma. Overall study results and limits: The authors did not determine the antigen specificity of the expanded peripheral T cells.

For this clone: Its antigen is undetermined.

Using immunoSEQ multiplex PCR, the repertoire was profiled, and TCRdb retains in-frame clones only, with some absent. The sample has roughly 75,000 clones; about nine tenths are singletons. With autoimmune disease history or systemic immunosuppression, patients were excluded. V was trimmed by 3 bases and J by 10 bases, leaving 15 bases between them. Germline V gene data show CDR1 as MNHGY and CDR2 as SVAAGI. The CDR3 has 13 amino acids. The sample in question was CD4+ or CD8+ T cells sorted from blood, obtained in a trial of the OX40 agonist ivuxolimab. V is TRBV6-9 and J is TRBJ1-1; D perhaps matches TRBD1 (5 bases). The receptor was isolated from an adult with an advanced solid tumor such as melanoma, head and neck, liver or kidney cancer. This CDR3 is CASSYRQGAGAFF. The CDR3 DNA sequence: TGTGCCAGCAGTTACCGGCAGGGAGCGGGAGCTTTCTTT.